The entry below describes one T cell receptor beta chain. Authors' data handling: For nucleated cells, counts were estimated from reference gene primer amplification. Method: immunoSEQ multiplex PCR; TCRdb's copy keeps in-frame clones and lacks some. V, J and clone size are those of that table, while D and trimming were read from the DNA. The sample records 250,000 to 350,000 clones, 75% to 90% being singletons. The cohort comprised adults aged roughly 18 to 95 years residing in approximately 25 US areas. Researchers sorted participants into cohorts using their self-reported clinical history. The record originates from a study of blood T cell repertoires in COVID-19. For the study at large: PBMCs, B-cell-depleted T cells, or T cells were the source of the cDNA or gDNA that made up the material.

Germline V gene data show CDR1 as SGHRS and CDR2 as YFSETQ. The ends lost 3 bases at V and 2 bases at J; junction bases unmatched: 6. CDR3 length: 17 residues. The source of this sequence is a woman between 18 and 29 years old who had recovered from COVID-19. Input material: PBMCs or T cells enriched from blood (not recorded which). This chain uses TRBV5-1 with TRBJ2-2; 11 positions match TRBD2. The CDR3 here is CASSWGLADDNTGELFF. The CDR3 bases are TGCGCCAGCAGCTGGGGACTAGCGGACGACAACACCGGGGAGCTGTTTTTT.